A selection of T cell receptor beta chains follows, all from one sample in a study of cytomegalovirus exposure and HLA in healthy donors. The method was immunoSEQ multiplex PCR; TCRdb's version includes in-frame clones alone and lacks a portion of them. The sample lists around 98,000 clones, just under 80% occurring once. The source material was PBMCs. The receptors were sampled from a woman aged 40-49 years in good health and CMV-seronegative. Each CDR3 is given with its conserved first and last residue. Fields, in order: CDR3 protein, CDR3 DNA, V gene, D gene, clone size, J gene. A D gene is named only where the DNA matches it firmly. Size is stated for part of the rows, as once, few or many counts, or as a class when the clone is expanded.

CAWGPGYEQYF	TGTGCCTGGGGCCCAGGCTACGAGCAGTACTTC	TRBV30	NA	NA	TRBJ2-7
CASSLRTGENTEAFF	TGTGCCAGCAGCTTGAGGACAGGGGAGAACACTGAAGCTTTCTTT	TRBV7-2	TRBD1	NA	TRBJ1-1
CASSLGDRDYQPQHF	TGTGCCAGCAGCTTAGGGGACAGGGATTATCAGCCCCAGCATTTT	TRBV7-2	TRBD1	many	TRBJ1-5
CASSETGVVDYGYTF	TGTGCCAGCAGTGAGACAGGGGTCGTCGACTATGGCTACACCTTC	TRBV25-1	TRBD1	NA	TRBJ1-2
CASSPRPGERNQHF	TGTGCCAGCAGCCCCCGTCCAGGGGAGAGGAACCAGCATTTT	TRBV9	NA	NA	TRBJ1-5
CASSRGQFYNEQFF	TGTGCCAGTAGTAGAGGACAGTTTTACAATGAGCAGTTCTTC	TRBV19	NA	NA	TRBJ2-1
CASSSRGGSYEQYF	TGTGCCAGCAGCAGTCGGGGGGGTTCCTACGAGCAGTACTTC	TRBV6-5	TRBD2	NA	TRBJ2-7
CASSVAGRGTGEAFF	TGTGCCAGCAGCGTAGCGGGCAGGGGAACAGGTGAAGCTTTCTTT	TRBV9	NA	NA	TRBJ1-1
CASSSRRAGPYGAEAFF	TGTGCCAGCAGTTCCCGGCGGGCCGGCCCATACGGGGCTGAAGCTTTCTTT	TRBV28	NA	NA	TRBJ1-1
CSVEDLRSEAFF	TGCAGCGTTGAAGATCTCAGGTCTGAAGCTTTCTTT	TRBV29-1	NA	NA	TRBJ1-1
CASSQDSGASYNSPLHF	TGCGCCAGCAGCCAAGATTCGGGTGCATCCTATAATTCACCCCTCCACTTT	TRBV4-3	NA	NA	TRBJ1-6
CASSLRQSSYNSPLHF	TGTGCCAGCAGCCTAAGACAGAGCTCCTATAATTCACCCCTCCACTTT	TRBV9	NA	NA	TRBJ1-6
CASSSIRGNSGANVLTF	TGTGCCAGCAGCTCCATCAGGGGTAATTCTGGGGCCAACGTCCTGACTTTC	TRBV27	NA	NA	TRBJ2-6
CASSDGILRGQYF	TGTGCCAGCAGCGACGGGATCCTACGAGGGCAGTACTTC	TRBV2	NA	NA	TRBJ2-7
CASSLEAGDPYEQYF	TGTGCCAGCAGCTTAGAGGCAGGGGATCCCTACGAGCAGTACTTC	TRBV7-8	NA	NA	TRBJ2-7
CATSRDGGAGYTF	TGTGCCACCAGCAGAGATGGAGGGGCGGGCTACACCTTC	TRBV15	NA	once	TRBJ1-2
CASSTGTSGGYNEQFF	TGTGCCAGCAGCACAGGGACTAGCGGGGGATACAATGAGCAGTTCTTC	TRBV11-1	TRBD2	once	TRBJ2-1
CASSVQAKEDEQFF	TGTGCCAGCAGCGTACAAGCGAAGGAGGATGAGCAGTTCTTC	TRBV9	NA	NA	TRBJ2-1
CASSQAMETQYF	TGCGCCAGCAGCCAAGCAATGGAGACCCAGTACTTC	TRBV4-1	NA	NA	TRBJ2-5
CAWSIHYGYPF	TGTGCCTGGAGTATTCACTATGGCTACCCCTTC	TRBV30	NA	NA	TRBJ1-2
CASSDHEGRGGYTF	TGTGCCAGCAGCGATCACGAGGGAAGAGGAGGCTACACCTTC	TRBV11-2	NA	NA	TRBJ1-2
CASSPRRGGVQETQYF	TGTGCCAGCAGCCCACGCCGGGGGGGAGTACAAGAGACCCAGTACTTC	TRBV7-9	TRBD2	NA	TRBJ2-5
CATSRGLGWEQYF	TGTGCCACCAGCAGAGGACTAGGCTGGGAGCAGTACTTC	TRBV15	NA	NA	TRBJ2-7
CASSPRHQVGANVLTF	TGTGCCAGCAGCCCAAGACACCAGGTTGGGGCCAACGTCCTGACTTTC	TRBV7-3	NA	NA	TRBJ2-6